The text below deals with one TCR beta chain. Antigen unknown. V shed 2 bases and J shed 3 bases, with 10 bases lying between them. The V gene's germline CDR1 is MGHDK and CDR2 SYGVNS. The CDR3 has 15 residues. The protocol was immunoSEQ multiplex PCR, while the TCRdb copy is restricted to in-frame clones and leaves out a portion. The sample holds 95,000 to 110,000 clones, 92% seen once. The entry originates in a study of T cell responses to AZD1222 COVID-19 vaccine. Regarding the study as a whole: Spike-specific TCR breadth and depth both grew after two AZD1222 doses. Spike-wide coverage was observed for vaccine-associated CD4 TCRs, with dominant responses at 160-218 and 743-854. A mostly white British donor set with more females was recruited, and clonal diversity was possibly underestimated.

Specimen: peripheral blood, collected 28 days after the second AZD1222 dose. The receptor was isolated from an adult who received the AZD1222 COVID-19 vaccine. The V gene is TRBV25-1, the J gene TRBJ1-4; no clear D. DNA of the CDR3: TGTGCCAGCAGTGAAGGTTTGTGGGCTAATGAAAAACTGTTTTTT. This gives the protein CASSEGLWANEKLFF.